Sequencing of this TCR beta chain was carried out in a study of siplizumab effects on memory and regulatory T cells. In the case of this clone: Its antigen is unknown.

Whole-study results and caveats: Greater diversity than memory cells seemed evident in naive T cells, which also appeared to be major alloresponse contributors. Memory cells that were CD4+ and unstimulated gave rise to alloreactive sequences, which siplizumab significantly reduced.

Generated by immunoSEQ multiplex PCR, the TCRdb table keeps only in-frame clones and is missing some. The profile shows 70,000 to 95,000 clones, just under 90% of them singletons. Germline V gene lookup returns CDR1 SGHDT and CDR2 YYEEEE. The CDR3 runs to 16 residues. V was clipped by 4 bases and J by 1 base; unmatched bases: 7. V usage is TRBV5-6 and J usage is TRBJ2-2; 7 bases are a match to TRBD1. Sequencing used CD4+ T cells sorted from blood. The clonotype originates from a human donor in good health. The CDR3 sequence: CASSVDRAWNTGELFF. In DNA form, the CDR3 reads TGTGCCAGCAGCGTTGACAGGGCTTGGAACACCGGGGAGCTGTTTTTT.